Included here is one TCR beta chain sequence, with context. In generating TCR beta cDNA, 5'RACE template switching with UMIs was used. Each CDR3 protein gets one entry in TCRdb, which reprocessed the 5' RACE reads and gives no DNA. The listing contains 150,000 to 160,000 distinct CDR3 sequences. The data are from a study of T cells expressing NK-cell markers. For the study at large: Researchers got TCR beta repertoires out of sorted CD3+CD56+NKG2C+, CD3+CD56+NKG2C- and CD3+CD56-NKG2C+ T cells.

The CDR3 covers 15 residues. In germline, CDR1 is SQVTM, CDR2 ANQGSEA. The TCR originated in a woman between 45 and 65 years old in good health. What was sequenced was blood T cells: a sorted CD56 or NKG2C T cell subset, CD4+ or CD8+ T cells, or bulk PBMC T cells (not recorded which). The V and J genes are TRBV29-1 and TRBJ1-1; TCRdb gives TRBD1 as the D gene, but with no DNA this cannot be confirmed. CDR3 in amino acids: CSVTGTQSMNTEAFF.